Listed below are T cell receptor beta chains from one sample, sequenced in a study of T cell responses to AZD1222 COVID-19 vaccine. Generated by immunoSEQ multiplex PCR, the TCRdb table keeps only in-frame clones and is missing some. The data show approximately 89,000 clones, 88% seen once. The sample was peripheral blood, taken on day 0 of AZD1222 vaccination. The origin of the receptors is an adult in good health. Both conserved end residues are part of each CDR3. The order of the fields is J gene, V gene, D gene, clone size, CDR3 protein, CDR3 DNA. The D gene is left open where the match is weak. Size is omitted from some rows. Given values are once, few, many or a class for expanded clones.

J gene: TRBJ2-3
V gene: TRBV11-3
D gene: TRBD2
clone size: few
CDR3 protein: CASSLVGGSGADTQYF
CDR3 DNA: TGTGCCAGCAGCTTAGTAGGAGGGAGCGGGGCAGATACGCAGTATTTT

J gene: TRBJ1-5
V gene: TRBV30
D gene: .
clone size: many
CDR3 protein: CAWSVGGDQPQHF
CDR3 DNA: TGTGCCTGGAGTGTAGGGGGGGATCAGCCCCAGCATTTT

J gene: TRBJ2-2
V gene: TRBV24-1
D gene: .
clone size: .
CDR3 protein: CATSGGVGRDTGELFF
CDR3 DNA: TGTGCCACCAGCGGGGGAGTGGGGCGCGACACCGGGGAGCTGTTTTTT

J gene: TRBJ1-4
V gene: TRBV25-1
D gene: TRBD1
clone size: .
CDR3 protein: CASSTGGGFEKLFF
CDR3 DNA: TGTGCCAGCTCTACAGGGGGCGGTTTTGAAAAACTGTTTTTT

J gene: TRBJ2-7
V gene: TRBV5-4
D gene: .
clone size: .
CDR3 protein: CASSPEWGLSYEQYF
CDR3 DNA: TGTGCCAGCAGCCCCGAGTGGGGACTCTCCTACGAGCAGTACTTC

J gene: TRBJ1-2
V gene: TRBV28
D gene: .
clone size: .
CDR3 protein: CASGTGRGYGYTF
CDR3 DNA: TGTGCCAGCGGCACAGGGCGCGGCTATGGCTACACCTTC

J gene: TRBJ1-6
V gene: TRBV7-2
D gene: .
clone size: few
CDR3 protein: CASSLDPGSPLHF
CDR3 DNA: TGTGCCAGCAGCTTAGACCCGGGATCACCCCTCCACTTT

J gene: TRBJ2-3
V gene: TRBV7-6
D gene: .
clone size: .
CDR3 protein: CASSSRVGETDTQYF
CDR3 DNA: TGTGCCAGCAGCTCTAGGGTCGGGGAAACAGATACGCAGTATTTT

J gene: TRBJ1-1
V gene: TRBV13
D gene: .
clone size: .
CDR3 protein: CASSRENTEAFF
CDR3 DNA: TGTGCCAGCAGCCGGGAGAACACTGAAGCTTTCTTT

J gene: TRBJ2-5
V gene: TRBV5-1
D gene: TRBD1
clone size: .
CDR3 protein: CASSFRQGLGETQYF
CDR3 DNA: TGCGCCAGCAGCTTCCGACAGGGTTTGGGAGAGACCCAGTACTTC

J gene: TRBJ2-1
V gene: TRBV27
D gene: TRBD2
clone size: .
CDR3 protein: CASSQRGHEQFF
CDR3 DNA: TGTGCCAGCAGCCAGCGGGGACATGAGCAGTTCTTC

J gene: TRBJ2-7
V gene: TRBV9
D gene: TRBD1
clone size: .
CDR3 protein: CASSYSFDRGYEQYF
CDR3 DNA: TGTGCCAGCAGCTATAGTTTCGACAGGGGCTACGAGCAGTACTTC

J gene: TRBJ1-5
V gene: TRBV4-3
D gene: .
clone size: .
CDR3 protein: CASSQGPAVNLQPQHF
CDR3 DNA: TGCGCCAGCAGCCAAGGGCCAGCCGTCAATCTTCAGCCCCAGCATTTT

J gene: TRBJ1-5
V gene: TRBV7-9
D gene: .
clone size: .
CDR3 protein: CASSLDSSHQPQHF
CDR3 DNA: TGTGCCAGCAGCTTAGATTCCAGCCATCAGCCCCAGCATTTT

J gene: TRBJ2-4
V gene: TRBV24-1
D gene: .
clone size: .
CDR3 protein: CATAGTINIQYF
CDR3 DNA: TGTGCCACGGCCGGGACAATAAACATTCAGTACTTC

J gene: TRBJ2-7
V gene: TRBV5-1
D gene: TRBD1
clone size: .
CDR3 protein: CASSIGQGNSYEQYF
CDR3 DNA: TGCGCCAGCAGCATCGGACAGGGGAATTCCTACGAGCAGTACTTC

J gene: TRBJ2-2
V gene: TRBV5-1
D gene: TRBD2
clone size: .
CDR3 protein: CASSLAGGIAGELFF
CDR3 DNA: TGCGCCAGCAGCTTGGCCGGGGGGATCGCCGGGGAGCTGTTTTTT

J gene: TRBJ1-1
V gene: TRBV7-2
D gene: .
clone size: once
CDR3 protein: CASINPGLNTEAFF
CDR3 DNA: TGTGCCAGCATCAACCCGGGCCTGAACACTGAAGCTTTCTTT

J gene: TRBJ2-7
V gene: TRBV30
D gene: TRBD2
clone size: .
CDR3 protein: CAWSAPRRASGGPYEQYF
CDR3 DNA: TGTGCCTGGAGTGCCCCTCGGCGTGCTAGCGGGGGACCCTACGAGCAGTACTTC

J gene: TRBJ1-2
V gene: TRBV9
D gene: .
clone size: .
CDR3 protein: CASSVGAGVPYGYTF
CDR3 DNA: TGTGCCAGCAGCGTAGGTGCGGGGGTCCCCTATGGCTACACCTTC

J gene: TRBJ2-3
V gene: TRBV24-1
D gene: TRBD1
clone size: .
CDR3 protein: CATSLGTGVTDTQYF
CDR3 DNA: TGTGCCACCAGTTTAGGGACAGGGGTCACAGATACGCAGTATTTT

J gene: TRBJ2-7
V gene: TRBV7-9
D gene: .
clone size: .
CDR3 protein: CASSPPSHEQYF
CDR3 DNA: TGTGCCAGCAGCCCCCCCTCCCACGAGCAGTACTTC

J gene: TRBJ2-3
V gene: TRBV5-1
D gene: .
clone size: .
CDR3 protein: CASSLGGPTDTQYF
CDR3 DNA: TGCGCCAGCAGCCTCGGGGGGCCCACAGATACGCAGTATTTT

J gene: TRBJ2-1
V gene: TRBV30
D gene: .
clone size: .
CDR3 protein: CAWRVAREQFF
CDR3 DNA: TGTGCCTGGAGGGTAGCCCGTGAGCAGTTCTTC

J gene: TRBJ1-3
V gene: TRBV18
D gene: .
clone size: .
CDR3 protein: CASSPQGTGNTIYF
CDR3 DNA: TGTGCCAGCTCACCCCAGGGGACTGGAAACACCATATATTTT

J gene: TRBJ1-2
V gene: TRBV2
D gene: .
clone size: few
CDR3 protein: CASSRTVYGYTF
CDR3 DNA: TGTGCCAGCAGCCGGACGGTCTATGGCTACACCTTC

J gene: TRBJ1-5
V gene: TRBV3-1/TRBV3-2
D gene: TRBD1
clone size: .
CDR3 protein: CASSSGTGGFYQPQHF
CDR3 DNA: TGTGCCAGCAGCTCAGGGACAGGGGGCTTTTATCAGCCCCAGCATTTT

J gene: TRBJ2-2
V gene: TRBV19
D gene: .
clone size: .
CDR3 protein: CASSIGMYTGELFF
CDR3 DNA: TGTGCCAGTAGTATTGGGATGTACACCGGGGAGCTGTTTTTT

J gene: TRBJ2-5
V gene: TRBV18
D gene: .
clone size: .
CDR3 protein: CASSSNLQTQYF
CDR3 DNA: TGTGCCAGCTCATCAAACCTACAGACCCAGTACTTC

J gene: TRBJ2-5
V gene: TRBV19
D gene: TRBD2
clone size: .
CDR3 protein: CASSARTSGDRETQYF
CDR3 DNA: TGTGCCAGTAGTGCTAGGACTAGCGGGGATCGAGAGACCCAGTACTTC

J gene: TRBJ1-3
V gene: TRBV11-2
D gene: .
clone size: .
CDR3 protein: CASSLVVSGIGNTIYF
CDR3 DNA: TGTGCCAGCAGCTTAGTGGTCTCGGGGATAGGAAACACCATATATTTT

J gene: TRBJ1-5
V gene: TRBV19
D gene: TRBD1
clone size: .
CDR3 protein: CASSLETGGNQPQHF
CDR3 DNA: TGTGCCAGTAGTCTGGAAACAGGGGGCAATCAGCCCCAGCATTTT

J gene: TRBJ2-5
V gene: TRBV5-1
D gene: TRBD2
clone size: .
CDR3 protein: CASSPLAGVETQYF
CDR3 DNA: TGCGCCAGCAGCCCCCTAGCGGGGGTCGAGACCCAGTACTTC

J gene: TRBJ1-2
V gene: TRBV2
D gene: .
clone size: few
CDR3 protein: CATWGGRAYGYTF
CDR3 DNA: TGTGCCACCTGGGGGGGCAGGGCATATGGCTACACCTTC

J gene: TRBJ2-5
V gene: TRBV27
D gene: TRBD1
clone size: .
CDR3 protein: CASRTDRGAQETQYF
CDR3 DNA: TGTGCCAGCAGAACGGACAGGGGAGCCCAAGAGACCCAGTACTTC

J gene: TRBJ1-3
V gene: TRBV11-2
D gene: .
clone size: .
CDR3 protein: CASSLDRASGNTIYF
CDR3 DNA: TGTGCCAGCAGTTTAGACCGCGCCTCTGGAAACACCATATATTTT

J gene: TRBJ1-6
V gene: TRBV27
D gene: .
clone size: once
CDR3 protein: CASSSSSSYNSPLHF
CDR3 DNA: TGTGCCAGCAGTTCCAGTAGCTCCTATAATTCACCCCTCCACTTT

J gene: TRBJ1-1
V gene: TRBV7-3
D gene: .
clone size: .
CDR3 protein: CASSLTRDSEAFF
CDR3 DNA: TGTGCCAGCAGCTTAACCCGAGACTCTGAAGCTTTCTTT

J gene: TRBJ2-3
V gene: TRBV19
D gene: TRBD2
clone size: .
CDR3 protein: CASSILAGGSADTQYF
CDR3 DNA: TGTGCCAGTAGTATTCTAGCGGGGGGATCTGCAGATACGCAGTATTTT

J gene: TRBJ1-6
V gene: TRBV7-9
D gene: TRBD1
clone size: .
CDR3 protein: CASSSSGTAIRNSPLHF
CDR3 DNA: TGTGCCAGCAGCTCCTCCGGGACAGCGATCCGGAATTCACCCCTCCACTTT

J gene: TRBJ1-1
V gene: TRBV6-5
D gene: TRBD1
clone size: .
CDR3 protein: CASSLPGQGRVEAFF
CDR3 DNA: TGTGCCAGCAGTTTACCGGGACAGGGGAGAGTTGAAGCTTTCTTT

J gene: TRBJ1-5
V gene: TRBV7-2
D gene: .
clone size: .
CDR3 protein: CASSLGRDQPQHF
CDR3 DNA: TGTGCCAGCAGCTTAGGGAGGGATCAGCCCCAGCATTTT

J gene: TRBJ2-3
V gene: TRBV18
D gene: .
clone size: .
CDR3 protein: CASCPGQLHTDTQYF
CDR3 DNA: TGTGCCAGCTGTCCCGGTCAGCTTCACACAGATACGCAGTATTTT

J gene: TRBJ1-6
V gene: TRBV24-1
D gene: .
clone size: .
CDR3 protein: CATSDRLEGPCNSPLHF
CDR3 DNA: TGTGCCACCAGTGACCGCCTGGAGGGCCCATGTAATTCACCCCTCCACTTT

J gene: TRBJ2-5
V gene: TRBV11-3
D gene: TRBD1
clone size: .
CDR3 protein: CASSRDRGRQETQYF
CDR3 DNA: TGTGCCAGCAGCAGAGACAGGGGGCGTCAAGAGACCCAGTACTTC

J gene: TRBJ1-2
V gene: TRBV29-1
D gene: TRBD1
clone size: .
CDR3 protein: CSVGQGYYGYTF
CDR3 DNA: TGCAGCGTCGGACAGGGGTACTATGGCTACACCTTC

J gene: TRBJ1-1
V gene: TRBV2
D gene: .
clone size: .
CDR3 protein: CAIRVRERTEAFF
CDR3 DNA: TGTGCCATCAGGGTCAGGGAGAGAACTGAAGCTTTCTTT

J gene: TRBJ1-6
V gene: TRBV3-1/TRBV3-2
D gene: TRBD1
clone size: .
CDR3 protein: CASSQRIGTGSNSPLHF
CDR3 DNA: TGTGCCAGCAGCCAGAGGATAGGGACAGGGAGTAATTCACCCCTCCACTTT

J gene: TRBJ1-6
V gene: TRBV19
D gene: .
clone size: .
CDR3 protein: CASSIKDRGNSPLHF
CDR3 DNA: TGTGCCAGTAGTATCAAGGACAGAGGGAATTCACCCCTCCACTTT

J gene: TRBJ1-6
V gene: TRBV5-6
D gene: TRBD1
clone size: once
CDR3 protein: CASSPDRGGISPLHF
CDR3 DNA: TGTGCCAGCAGCCCTGACAGGGGTGGGATTTCACCCCTCCACTTT

J gene: TRBJ1-2
V gene: TRBV18
D gene: .
clone size: .
CDR3 protein: CASSPYDTTNYGYTF
CDR3 DNA: TGTGCCAGCTCACCCTACGACACTACTAACTATGGCTACACCTTC

J gene: TRBJ1-2
V gene: TRBV10-2
D gene: .
clone size: few
CDR3 protein: CASSESYRDGYTF
CDR3 DNA: TGCGCCAGCAGTGAGTCATACAGGGACGGCTACACCTTC

J gene: TRBJ1-6
V gene: TRBV3-1/TRBV3-2
D gene: TRBD1
clone size: .
CDR3 protein: CASSPRGGQFNSPLHF
CDR3 DNA: TGTGCCAGCAGCCCAAGGGGGGGACAGTTTAATTCACCCCTCCACTTT

J gene: TRBJ1-3
V gene: TRBV10-3
D gene: .
clone size: few
CDR3 protein: CATYEGSGNTIYF
CDR3 DNA: TGTGCCACCTACGAGGGCTCTGGAAACACCATATATTTT

J gene: TRBJ2-7
V gene: TRBV4-2
D gene: .
clone size: few
CDR3 protein: CASSQDRQARYEQYF
CDR3 DNA: TGTGCCAGCAGCCAAGATCGACAGGCCAGATACGAGCAGTACTTC

J gene: TRBJ1-6
V gene: TRBV7-3
D gene: .
clone size: .
CDR3 protein: CASSLQYNSPLHF
CDR3 DNA: TGTGCCAGCAGCTTACAGTATAATTCACCCCTCCACTTT

J gene: TRBJ2-5
V gene: TRBV25-1
D gene: .
clone size: few
CDR3 protein: CASSPNTGQETQYF
CDR3 DNA: TGTGCCAGCAGTCCCAATACAGGGCAAGAGACCCAGTACTTC

J gene: TRBJ1-3
V gene: TRBV7-2
D gene: TRBD1
clone size: .
CDR3 protein: CASSLDGTGRNTIYF
CDR3 DNA: TGTGCCAGCAGCTTAGACGGGACAGGGAGAAACACCATATATTTT

J gene: TRBJ2-1
V gene: TRBV7-2
D gene: TRBD2
clone size: .
CDR3 protein: CASSSSSSGGTMVNEQFF
CDR3 DNA: TGTGCCAGCAGCTCTTCATCTAGCGGGGGGACGATGGTCAATGAGCAGTTCTTC

J gene: TRBJ1-1
V gene: TRBV3-1/TRBV3-2
D gene: .
clone size: .
CDR3 protein: CASSQDWGNTEAFF
CDR3 DNA: TGTGCCAGCAGCCAAGATTGGGGGAACACTGAAGCTTTCTTT